This section outlines one T cell receptor beta chain sequence together with its context. Its binding antigen is unknown. No clone much larger than this one lies a single base away; base qualities are absent. The sample comes from a study of T-cell memory formation after mild COVID-19 (dated by TCRdb to about 2021). Regarding the complete study: Most TCR sequence clusters were specific to one of the two donors. Longitudinal TCRalpha and TCRbeta repertoire sequencing tracked T-cell clones expanding and contracting after mild COVID-19 in a couple of donors. The cohort comprised two young, previously healthy adult volunteers, one female and one male.

What the work shows at the level of the full study, not this receptor alone: Contracting CD4+ clones turned up mainly in the CM and EM memory subsets, whereas EMRA was where CD8+ clones were enriched. From day 15 to 85, contracting clones showed balanced CD4/CD8 phenotypes, whereas a second wave of clones that expanded from day 15 to 37 leaned towards CD4+. The study covered only a couple of mild cases, and larger cohorts including severe cases with pre-infection samples were considered necessary. Whether the second-wave clones peaking on day 37 were SARS-CoV-2 specific was not confirmed. Some responding clones were found in pre-infection memory, which suggests that pre-existing cross-reactive memory T cells took part in the SARS-CoV-2 response.

Sequenced on an Illumina NovaSeq 6000. TCRalpha and TCRbeta cDNA libraries were constructed by 5'RACE with constant-segment primers, with sample barcodes and unique molecular identifiers being introduced. RNA was extracted from every sample with Trizol reagent. Libraries were amplified in two PCR steps, with a second sample barcode and Illumina TruSeq adapters added in the second step. The libraries were sequenced on an Illumina NovaSeq using 2 x 150 bp paired-end reads. The original methods were these. The reads were demultiplexed and collapsed into UMI-guided consensus sequences using migec v1.2.7. Using mixcr v2.1.11, UMI consensuses were aligned to TRA and TRB V and J templates and then assembled into clonotypes. A clonotype was counted as expanded or contracted only if both edgeR and NoisET called the change significant, with noise models trained on biological replicates. For edgeR calls, the cutoffs were a false discovery rate-adjusted p below 0.01 and a log2 fold-change threshold of 1. PCA with hierarchical clustering of max-normalized trajectories of the 1000 most abundant clonotypes was used as exploratory dynamics analysis. Separately sequenced CD4+ and CD8+ repertoires were used to assign the CD4 or CD8 phenotype of responding clones. TCRdb passed the public sequencing reads through fastp at Q25 and MiXCR, retaining productive beta sequences. CDR3 protein duplicates are merged, each entry listing the most common genes and DNA. TCRdb, not the original authors, processed these V and J calls. This sample is represented by hundreds of thousands of distinct CDR3 sequences; roughly an eighth of them were singletons. The leading ten clones occupy roughly 20% of the sample.

CDR1 and CDR2, per the germline V gene, are MGHDK and SYGVNS. The CDR3 sequence holds 15 residues, the cysteine and phenylalanine included. The kept DNA is CDR3 alone, 45 bases in frame from the first base. V was cut back by 7 bases and J by 0 bases, leaving a gap of 13 bases between them. Ficoll-Paque density gradient centrifugation was used to isolate PBMCs. Recombination connected TRBV25-1 to TRBJ1-3, with no confident D gene call. The TCR comes from a young man who had mild COVID-19 (a few samples of this study predate the infection). The sample titles of this study are shuffled in the database, so cell type and time point are left out; the donor was told from shared clones. The sample comprised PBMCs or a T cell subset sorted from them (not recorded which). The encoded CDR3 is CASTDTVGSGNTIYF. The DNA sequence follows: TGTGCCAGCACCGACACTGTTGGCTCTGGAAACACCATATATTTT.